Each of the 20 T cell receptor beta chains below was sequenced from the same sample in a study of naive and memory T cell subsets. The beta constant-region primer was an equimolar mix of two oligonucleotides covering TRBC1 and TRBC2. Ligated cDNA was amplified by four rounds of PCR with nested alpha and beta constant-region primers and SP2. TCRdb called the UMI-ligation and nested PCR reads again in MiXCR, with one record for every CDR3 protein. This sample has more than 100,000 distinct CDR3 sequences, with over 30% found just once. Sequencing was performed on central memory CD4+ T cells from blood. These TCRs come from a human donor in good health.

This clonotype was counted a few times. This sequence joins TRBV20-1 and TRBJ2-1; perhaps TRBD2 as D (6 bases). From germline, CDR1 is DFQATT and CDR2 SNEGSKA (reference sequence). V shed 0 bases and J shed 2 bases, with 14 bases lying between them. The CDR3 runs 16 residues. The CDR3 bases are TGCAGTGCTAGAGATAGGAGGGAGGTAGCCTACAATGAGCAGTTCTTC. This codes for CSARDRREVAYNEQFF.

The rearrangement uses TRBV6-2 or TRBV6-3 and TRBJ2-1; D uncertain. The CDR3 extends over 17 amino acids. V was shortened by 2 bases and J by 1 base, with 15 bases between the two germline ends. CDR1 MNHEY and CDR2 SVGEGT come from the germline V gene. The CDR3 sequence: CASSYGKASFSYNEQFF. CDR3 sequence (DNA): TGTGCCAGCAGTTACGGGAAAGCTTCCTTTTCCTACAATGAGCAGTTCTTC.

Only a few counts were recorded for this clonotype. The chain combines TRBV20-1 with TRBJ2-1; 9 nucleotides align to TRBD1. CDR3 length equals 15 residues. Trimming took 0 bases from V and 9 from J; bases not matched to a gene: 9. The germline V gene has CDR1 DFQATT and CDR2 SNEGSKA (reference sequence). The CDR3 is CSARDRDRDTGEQFF. CDR3 nucleotide sequence: TGCAGTGCTAGAGACCGGGACAGGGATACGGGTGAGCAGTTCTTC.

This clonotype was seen at least ten times. The V call is TRBV28, the J call TRBJ2-3; the match to TRBD2 covers 9 bases. With V trimmed by 6 bases and J by 2 bases, 6 bases remained unmatched. Germline V lookup: CDR1 MDHEN, CDR2 SYDVKM. The length of the CDR3 is 15 residues. Here the CDR3 DNA reads TGTGCCAGCAGCGCTAGCGGGACGAACACAGATACGCAGTATTTT. Protein product: CASSASGTNTDTQYF. The variable domain in full, with the rest retrieved from reference TRBV28 and TRBJ2-3, is DVKVTQSSRYLVKRTGEKVFLECVQDMDHENMFWYRQDPGLGLRLIYFSYDVKMKEKGDIPEGYSVSREKKERFSLILESASTNQTSMYLCASSASGTNTDTQYFGPGTRLTVL.

The genes are TRBV6-2 or TRBV6-3 and TRBJ2-1, with unresolved D. The germline CDR1 and CDR2 sequences are MNHEY and SVGEGT. The CDR3 covers 16 residues. V lost 0 bases and J lost 2, with 11 bases in between. The CDR3 coding sequence is TGTGCCAGCAGTTACTCGTCCGGGTCCCCCTACAATGAGCAGTTCTTC. Amino acids: CASSYSSGSPYNEQFF.

The chain is built from TRBV7-3 and TRBJ2-1, with 9 bases fitting TRBD2. Germline lookup yields CDR1 SGHTA and CDR2 FQGTGA. J was trimmed by 9 bases and V by 5 bases; bases with no gene match: 11. CDR3 length equals 15 residues. CDR3 in DNA: TGTGCCAGCAGCCTTGATGCGGGAGGGTTAGGTGAGCAGTTCTTC. Protein: CASSLDAGGLGEQFF.

This clonotype was picked up a small number of times. The rearrangement uses TRBV20-1 and TRBJ2-1, with 8 positions matching TRBD1. V dropped 3 bases and J dropped 11; count of bases not matched to a gene: 3. From germline, CDR1 is DFQATT and CDR2 SNEGSKA (reference sequence). The CDR3 contains 11 residues. The CDR3 reads CSASQGAKQFF. The CDR3, as DNA: TGCAGTGCTAGCCAGGGGGCGAAGCAGTTCTTC.

This clonotype was picked up a small number of times. The chain employs TRBV7-6 and TRBJ1-1, with a weak D call TRBD1 (6 bases). CDR1 SGHVS and CDR2 FNYEAQ come from the germline V gene. The CDR3 contains 15 residues. Trimming took 5 bases from V and 7 from J, leaving 20 bases between them. The CDR3 DNA sequence: TGTGCCAGCAGCGCAGAGTCGGGCAGGGGACGTGAAGCTTTCTTT. Translating gives CASSAESGRGREAFF.

The chain employs TRBV20-1 and TRBJ2-7, with 9 bases that match TRBD1. This CDR3 has 14 amino acids. J was trimmed by 4 bases and V by 5 bases; bases with no gene match: 9. Germline CDR1 DFQATT, CDR2 SNEGSKA (reference sequence). DNA for the CDR3: TGCAGTGCTGATGGGACAGGGCAGGGATACGAGCAGTACTTC. Translation gives CSADGTGQGYEQYF.

This clonotype was observed a few times. This sequence joins TRBV11-3 and TRBJ2-1; D unresolved. With 0 bases removed from V and 8 bases from J, the gap between germline ends came to 5 bases. The CDR3 length is 12 residues. Per germline, CDR1 SGHNT and CDR2 YENEEA. The CDR3 DNA follows: TGTGCCAGCAGCTTAGACGGGCATGAGCAGTTCTTC. It translates to CASSLDGHEQFF.

This clonotype was counted once. This rearrangement joins TRBV20-1 to TRBJ1-5; D unclear. CDR3 length: 14 amino acids. The germline gives CDR1 DFQATT, CDR2 SNEGSKA (reference sequence). The V end lost 7 bases, the J end lost 3 bases, and 16 bases lay between the germline ends. CDR3 coding DNA: TGCAGTGTCCGTATAGACCTTCACAATCAGCCCCAGCATTTT. Its translation: CSVRIDLHNQPQHF.

The chain carries TRBV6-5 and TRBJ2-1, with TRBD2 matching 11 bases. This CDR3 is 15 amino acids long. CDR1 and CDR2 (germline): MNHEY, SVGAGI. V lost 5 bases to trimming and J lost 6 bases; unmatched junction nucleotides: 6. CDR3 in amino acids: CASSQTSGISNEQFF. In nucleotides, the CDR3 is TGTGCCAGCAGTCAGACTAGCGGGATTTCCAATGAGCAGTTCTTC.

The chain uses TRBV6-2 or TRBV6-3 and TRBJ1-1, with D unresolved. The CDR3 extends over 15 amino acids. Trimming took 6 bases from V and 1 from J, leaving 15 bases between them. Germline CDR1 and CDR2: MNHEY and SVGEGT. In DNA, the CDR3 is TGTGCCAGCAGCCCTGGTGGGCAGAGGAACACTGAAGCTTTCTTT. Translation gives CASSPGGQRNTEAFF.

This rearrangement joins TRBV6-5 to TRBJ2-7; 9 bases fit TRBD1. CDR3 length equals 15 residues. Looked up from germline, CDR1 is MNHEY and CDR2 is SVGAGI. The V and J ends lost 1 base and 5 bases, in that order; junction bases with no gene match: 6. CDR3 region: CASSYLVTGGHEQYF. The CDR3 region has the DNA TGTGCCAGCAGTTACTTAGTAACAGGGGGCCACGAGCAGTACTTC.

CDR3 loop: CATVEIRVGGLQFF. The CDR3 coding sequence is TGTGCCACCGTGGAGATCCGGGTGGGGGGCCTGCAGTTCTTC. The chain joins TRBV24-1 to TRBJ2-1, with D perhaps TRBD1 or TRBD2 (6 bases each). Germline V gene data show CDR1 as KGHDR and CDR2 as SFDVKD. CDR3 size: 14 residues. The V and J ends lost 9 bases and 12 bases respectively, with 23 bases between them.

This clonotype was seen more than once but under ten times. A read error may produce the germline difference seen at one junction end. The chain links TRBV11-2 to TRBJ2-1; D unclear. The germline CDR1 and CDR2 sequences are SGHAT and FQNNGV. The CDR3 has 13 amino acids. The CDR3 DNA sequence: TGTGCCAGCAGCTTAGGGTCATGGCTAGAAGTTTCCTTC. It is translated as CASSLGSWLEVSF. Drawing the rest from reference TRBV11-2 and TRBJ2-1, the complete variable domain is EAGVAQSPRYKIIEKRQSVAFWCNPISGHATLYWYQQILGQGPKLLIQFQNNGVVDDSQLPKDRFSAERLKGVDSTLKIQPAKLEDSAVYLCASSLGSWLEVSFGPGTRLTVL.

The chain couples TRBV4-2 to TRBJ2-2, with D possibly matching TRBD1 (6 bases). Germline V gene data show CDR1 as LGHNA and CDR2 as YNFKEQ. V was pared by 1 base and J by 7 bases, with 19 bases between. The CDR3 is made up of 17 amino acids. The DNA for the CDR3 is TGTGCCAGCAGCCAAGCTCCCCTACAGGGCGAGGGCGGGGAGCTGTTTTTT. Protein product: CASSQAPLQGEGGELFF.

The chain recombines TRBV10-3 with TRBJ2-7, with D unresolved. Germline V gives CDR1 ENHRY, CDR2 SYGVKD. The CDR3 totals 12 residues. Trimming left V 0 bases short and J 6 bases short, with 6 bases between. The CDR3 DNA reads as TGTGCCATCAGTGAGTCTTCCCGCGAGCAGTACTTC. It specifies CAISESSREQYF.

This clonotype was seen a handful of times. V usage is TRBV7-3 and J usage is TRBJ2-2; the D is unclear. The CDR3 is 14 amino acids. Per germline, CDR1 SGHTA and CDR2 FQGTGA. V lost 4 bases and J 1 base, leaving 7 bases between the germline ends. CDR3 nucleotides: TGTGCCAGCAGCTCGAACGTGAACACCGGGGAGCTGTTTTTT. Protein sequence: CASSSNVNTGELFF.

This clonotype was observed a few times. The chain employs TRBV7-9 and TRBJ1-4; tentative D call: TRBD1 (6 bases). CDR1 and CDR2 from the germline V gene are SEHNR and FQNEAQ (reference sequence). Trimming removed 4 bases at V and 6 bases at J, with 9 bases between. The CDR3 contains 13 residues. The CDR3 reads CASSWGADEKLFF. The CDR3 region has the DNA TGTGCCAGCAGCTGGGGGGCTGATGAAAAACTGTTTTTT.